This is a list of T cell receptor beta chains from one sample in a study of human T cells and chemical hapten exposure. TCRdb analysed the RACE reads with MiXCR anew, one entry per CDR3 protein. The sample has tens of thousands of distinct CDR3 sequences; roughly a tenth are singletons. The sample was whole blood, taken in connection with sensitization to the hapten diphenylcyclopropenone (DPC). The receptor set was obtained from a middle-aged man with alopecia areata. Some clones in this sample may be carry-over from other donors' samples. Each CDR3 is given with its conserved first and last residue. A D gene is named only where the DNA matches it firmly. Size is stated for part of the rows, as once, few or many counts, or as a class when the clone is expanded.

V	J	length	D	size	DNA	CDR3
TRBV28	TRBJ2-7	15	NA	many	TGTGCCAGCAGTTCAGGGATCACTTCCTCCTACGAGCAGTACTTC	CASSSGITSSYEQYF
TRBV9	TRBJ2-1	16	TRBD2	few	TGTGCCAGCAGCGTAGTAGGTAGCGGGAGGAGCAATGAGCAGTTCTTC	CASSVVGSGRSNEQFF
TRBV6-2/TRBV6-3	TRBJ1-1	14	NA	NA	TGTGCCAGCAGTTACGCCCAGGGATCCACTGAAGCTTTCTTT	CASSYAQGSTEAFF
TRBV12-3/TRBV12-4	TRBJ1-3	11	NA	NA	TGTGCCAGCAGTTTCGTGGTCCCCATATATTTT	CASSFVVPIYF
TRBV2	TRBJ2-7	14	NA	many	TGTGCCAGCTCTCCCGGGGGGACAGCCTACGAGCAGTACTTC	CASSPGGTAYEQYF
TRBV20-1	TRBJ1-1	12	NA	few	TGCAGTGCTGGGGCCGCGGACACTGAAGCTTTCTTT	CSAGAADTEAFF
TRBV25-1	TRBJ1-2	17	NA	many	TGTGCCAGCAGTGAATATATTGTCTCCGGGGCCAGGAGGGACTACACCTTC	CASSEYIVSGARRDYTF
TRBV6-5	TRBJ1-5	17	NA	NA	TGTGCCAGCAGTCGTAAGCCCCAGGCGGTTAGCAATCAGCCCCAGCATTTT	CASSRKPQAVSNQPQHF
TRBV5-4	TRBJ2-4	16	TRBD2	NA	TGTGCCAGCAGCTCCGAAGGGACTAGCGGGAGCTACATTCAGTACTTC	CASSSEGTSGSYIQYF
TRBV7-2	TRBJ1-1	11	NA	many	TGTGCCAGCAGCTTAAACTCTGAAGCTTTCTTT	CASSLNSEAFF
TRBV7-8	TRBJ2-7	15	TRBD1	NA	TGTGCCAGCAGCTTAGCAGGGGCAGGGGGCCACGAGCAGTACTTC	CASSLAGAGGHEQYF
TRBV24-1	TRBJ1-4	13	NA	many	TGTGCCACCAGCGCGTCCACTAATGAAAAACTGTTTTTT	CATSASTNEKLFF
TRBV6-2/TRBV6-3	TRBJ2-3	17	TRBD2	few	TGTGCCAGCAGCCAACCTGGACTAGCGGGAGTCTTAGATACGCAGTATTTT	CASSQPGLAGVLDTQYF
TRBV19	TRBJ1-6	13	NA	NA	TGTGCCAGTAGTGGTCCAGGGGATTCACCCCTCCACTTT	CASSGPGDSPLHF
TRBV28	TRBJ2-5	14	TRBD2	few	TGTGCCAGCAGTTCTAGCGGGAACCAAGAGACCCAGTACTTC	CASSSSGNQETQYF
TRBV2	TRBJ2-5	14	TRBD2	many	TGTGCCAGCATCCTCGGACTAGGCCAAGAGACCCAGTACTTC	CASILGLGQETQYF